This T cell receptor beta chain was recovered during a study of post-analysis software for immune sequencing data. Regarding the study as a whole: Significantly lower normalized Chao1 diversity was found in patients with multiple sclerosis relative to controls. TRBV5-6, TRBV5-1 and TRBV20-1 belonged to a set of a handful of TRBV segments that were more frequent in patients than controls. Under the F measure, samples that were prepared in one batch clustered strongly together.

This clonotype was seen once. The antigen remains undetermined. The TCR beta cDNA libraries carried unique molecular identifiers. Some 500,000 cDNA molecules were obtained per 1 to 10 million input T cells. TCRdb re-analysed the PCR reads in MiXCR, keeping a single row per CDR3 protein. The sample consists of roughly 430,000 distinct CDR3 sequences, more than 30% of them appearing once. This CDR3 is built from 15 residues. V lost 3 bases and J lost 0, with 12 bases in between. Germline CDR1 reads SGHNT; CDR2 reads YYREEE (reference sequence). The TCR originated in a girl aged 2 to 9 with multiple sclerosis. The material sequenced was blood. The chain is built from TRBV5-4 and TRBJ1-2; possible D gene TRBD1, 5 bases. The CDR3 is CASSSRQQPNYGYTF. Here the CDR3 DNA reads TGTGCCAGCAGCTCTAGACAGCAACCTAACTATGGCTACACCTTC. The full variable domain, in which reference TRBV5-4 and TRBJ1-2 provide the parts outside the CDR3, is ETGVTQSPTHLIKTRGQQVTLRCSSQSGHNTVSWYQQALGQGPQFIFQYYREEENGRGNFPPRFSGLQFPNYSSELNVNALELDDSALYLCASSSRQQPNYGYTFGSGTRLTVV.